The next 25 T cell receptor beta chains were all read from a single sample in a study of a mutant IDH1 vaccine in newly diagnosed glioma. Profiled with immunoSEQ multiplex PCR; TCRdb holds only in-frame clones, not every one. The sample shows about 36,000 clones, about 80% of them seen only once. Antigen specificity for these receptors is unknown. Time point noted: week 11, during vaccination. Vaccination comprised doses that each held 300 ug of mutant IDH1 20-mer peptide, plus topical imiquimod. The input for sequencing was peripheral blood mononuclear cells (PBMCs), taken from a glioma patient whose treatment included an IDH1 peptide vaccine. The receptor source for this set is a woman aged 25 to 39 with glioma. Some clones in this sample may be carry-over from other donors' samples.

The chain links TRBV4-1 to TRBJ1-4; a possible D gene is TRBD1 (5 bases). V was clipped by 4 bases and J by 0 bases, with 15 bases between them. Per germline, CDR1 MGHRA and CDR2 YSYEKL. The CDR3 has 17 residues. Here the CDR3 reads CASSPLQGGPTNEKLFF. The DNA for the CDR3 is TGCGCCAGCAGCCCGTTGCAGGGAGGGCCAACTAATGAAAAACTGTTTTTT.

The chain links TRBV4-1 to TRBJ1-2, with TRBD1 matching over 10 bases. Germline-derived CDR1 and CDR2 are MGHRA and YSYEKL. J was trimmed by 8 bases and V by 1 base; bases with no gene match: 13. The CDR3 covers 17 residues. The CDR3 DNA follows: TGCGCCAGCAGCCAAGTTCCGGGACAGGGGAGTCTCGGGGGCTACACCTTC. Residues: CASSQVPGQGSLGGYTF.

The chain links TRBV10-3 to TRBJ2-1; a possible D gene is TRBD2 (6 bases). Trimming left V 0 bases short and J 4 bases short, with 13 bases between. Germline V CDR1 and CDR2: ENHRY, SYGVKD. The CDR3 runs 16 residues. The CDR3: CAISESEGFLYNEQFF. DNA of the CDR3: TGTGCCATCAGTGAGTCGGAGGGCTTTTTATACAATGAGCAGTTCTTC.

The chain has TRBV6-1 and TRBJ1-5; no reliable D call. Trimming removed 6 bases at V and 7 bases at J, with 7 bases between. The CDR3 loop spans 11 amino acids. CDR1 MNHNS and CDR2 SASEGT come from the germline V gene. CDR3 sequence (DNA): TGTGCCAGCAGGTTCGAACAGCCCCAGCATTTT. It specifies CASRFEQPQHF.

The V gene is TRBV15, the J gene TRBJ2-7; D is uncertain. This CDR3 is built from 17 residues. Germline CDR1 LNHNV, CDR2 YYDKDF (reference sequence). Trimming took 0 bases from V and 0 from J, leaving 15 bases between them. For the CDR3, the DNA is TGTGCCACCAGCAGAGATCGGTGGCGGTTGAGCTCCTACGAGCAGTACTTC. This gives the protein CATSRDRWRLSSYEQYF. Using reference TRBV15 and TRBJ2-7 for the parts outside the CDR3, the full variable domain is DAMVIQNPRYQVTQFGKPVTLSCSQTLNHNVMYWYQQKSSQAPKLLFHYYDKDFNNEADTPDNFQSRRPNTSFCFLDIRSPGLGDTAMYLCATSRDRWRLSSYEQYFGPGTRLTVT.

On this clone itself: At one of its ends the junction is not consistent with the germline gene, which may arise from a read error. The chain employs TRBV7-7 and TRBJ2-7; TRBD1 matches 10 bases. The CDR3 is 12 residues long. Germline CDR1 reads SSHAT; CDR2 reads FNYEAQ (reference sequence). CDR3 in DNA: TGTGCTAGCAGTCCGGACAGGGGGAAACAGTACTTC. It is translated as CASSPDRGKQYF. The full variable domain, in which reference TRBV7-7 and TRBJ2-7 provide the parts outside the CDR3, is GAGVSQSPRYKVTKRGQDVTLRCDPISSHATLYWYQQALGQGPEFLTYFNYEAQPDKSGLPSDRFSAERPEGSISTLTIQRTEQRDSAMYRCASSPDRGKQYFGPGTRLTVT.

The chain combines TRBV19 with TRBJ1-2; D might be TRBD1 (6 bases). V was trimmed by 5 bases and J by 6 bases, leaving 10 bases between them. The CDR3 sequence is 12 residues long. The germline V gene has CDR1 LNHDA and CDR2 SQIVND (reference sequence). CDR3 residues: CASSLDRNGYTF. The DNA of the CDR3 is TGTGCCAGTAGTTTGGACAGAAATGGCTACACCTTC.

This sequence joins TRBV11-1 and TRBJ2-1; D uncertain. V lost 6 bases and J 0 bases, leaving 6 bases between the germline ends. The CDR3 totals 13 residues. Germline lookup yields CDR1 SGHAT and CDR2 FQDESV (reference sequence). CDR3 protein: CASSQSSYNEQFF. CDR3 nucleotide sequence: TGTGCCAGCAGTCAAAGCTCCTACAATGAGCAGTTCTTC.

The V and J genes are TRBV5-5 and TRBJ2-3; 7 bases align to TRBD2. The CDR3 consists of 15 residues. Germline V gene data show CDR1 as SGHKS and CDR2 as YYEKEE (reference sequence). The V segment lost 4 bases and the J segment 4 bases; nucleotides outside the gene matches: 9. CDR3 sequence reads: CASSPGTTLADTQYF. The CDR3 DNA sequence: TGTGCCAGCAGCCCCGGGACTACCCTTGCAGATACGCAGTATTTT.

J is TRBJ2-3 and V is TRBV4-1, with TRBD1 matching over 7 bases. The ends lost 3 bases at V and 0 bases at J; junction bases unmatched: 6. The CDR3 length is 16 residues. CDR1 and CDR2 (germline): MGHRA, YSYEKL. The CDR3 sequence: CASSQRQGLSTDTQYF. CDR3 bases: TGCGCCAGCAGCCAGCGACAGGGCCTTAGCACAGATACGCAGTATTTT.

This clone has only a few counts. The chain carries TRBV4-1 and TRBJ1-4, with a weak D call TRBD1 (6 bases). V shed 6 bases and J shed 4 bases, with 18 bases lying between them. The CDR3 spans 16 residues. Per germline, CDR1 MGHRA and CDR2 YSYEKL. The CDR3 coding sequence is TGCGCCAGCAGGTCATGGGGGGGCCGGGATAATGAAAAACTGTTTTTT. Translated, it gives CASRSWGGRDNEKLFF.

The chain employs TRBV5-6 and TRBJ1-1; D remains ambiguous. CDR3 length: 12 residues. The V gene lost 0 bases and the J gene lost 10 bases, with 10 bases spanning the gap. Germline V gene lookup returns CDR1 SGHDT and CDR2 YYEEEE. CDR3 sequence (DNA): TGTGCCAGCAGCTTGGCCCGGGGAACAGCTTTCTTT. Its translation is CASSLARGTAFF.

This clone was seen a few times. The chain recombines TRBV5-4 with TRBJ2-7; 7 bases line up with TRBD1. The J segment lost 6 bases and the V segment lost 3 bases, leaving 12 bases of the junction unmatched. CDR1 is SGHNT, CDR2 YYREEE, per germline (reference sequence). This CDR3 spans 15 amino acids. The CDR3 is CASSSGTEGVREQYF. The DNA of the CDR3 is TGTGCCAGCAGCTCCGGGACAGAGGGGGTCCGCGAGCAGTACTTC.

The V call is TRBV2, the J call TRBJ2-2, with D possibly being TRBD2 (7 bases). Trimming stripped 6 bases from V and 4 bases from J, with 15 bases between. This CDR3 comprises 15 residues. Germline CDR1 is SNHLY and CDR2 is FYNNEI. CDR3 protein: CASSKGGAGTGELFF. The CDR3 DNA reads as TGTGCCAGCAGCAAAGGGGGGGCGGGCACCGGGGAGCTGTTTTTT.

The chain employs TRBV5-6 and TRBJ2-7, with TRBD1 matching over 7 bases. The V gene's germline CDR1 is SGHDT and CDR2 YYEEEE. V gave up 4 bases and J gave up 3 bases; unmatched junction bases: 7. CDR3 length equals 14 residues. The CDR3 bases are TGTGCCAGCAGCCGACAGGGATTGGACTACGAGCAGTACTTC. Translated, it gives CASSRQGLDYEQYF. The full variable domain, with the rest looked up from reference TRBV5-6 and TRBJ2-7, is DAGVTQSPTHLIKTRGQQVTLRCSPKSGHDTVSWYQQALGQGPQFIFQYYEEEERQRGNFPDRFSGHQFPNYSSELNVNALLLGDSALYLCASSRQGLDYEQYFGPGTRLTVT.

This sequence joins TRBV6-1 and TRBJ1-3; 11 nucleotides align to TRBD1. CDR1 is MNHNS, CDR2 SASEGT, per germline. The CDR3 covers 15 residues. Unmatched junction bases numbered 4, after V lost 6 bases and J lost 3 bases. The CDR3 sequence: CASSQDRGLGNTIYF. The CDR3 coding sequence is TGTGCCAGCAGCCAGGACAGGGGGCTTGGAAACACCATATATTTT.

The chain is built from TRBV28 and TRBJ2-7; D is unclear. Germline CDR1 is MDHEN and CDR2 is SYDVKM. The V gene lost 5 bases and the J gene lost 7 bases, with 27 bases spanning the gap. This CDR3 has 17 amino acids. CDR3 in DNA: TGTGCCAGCAGTCCCCAACCCCGGAGAGGACCGTACGTTGAGCAGTACTTC. It is translated as CASSPQPRRGPYVEQYF.

V gene TRBV7-9 combines with J gene TRBJ2-7; D may be TRBD2 (5 bases). The germline V and J ends were trimmed by 3 bases and 5 bases, with 14 bases remaining between them. This CDR3 has 14 amino acids. Germline CDR1 reads SEHNR; CDR2 reads FQNEAQ (reference sequence). For the CDR3, the DNA is TGTGCCAGCAGCTTTCTCTCTAGCCCCAACGAGCAGTACTTC. This codes for CASSFLSSPNEQYF.

The chain carries TRBV10-2 and TRBJ1-1; D is perhaps TRBD1 (6 bases). CDR1 is WSHSY, CDR2 SAAADI, per germline. Trimming shortened V by 7 bases and J by 0 bases, and 12 bases separated the two germline ends. This CDR3 is 14 amino acids long. Written as DNA, the CDR3 is TGCGCCAGCACTGGGGGCAGGATGAACACTGAAGCTTTCTTT. Its translation: CASTGGRMNTEAFF.

The chain is built from TRBV9 and TRBJ2-5; 7 positions match TRBD2. The trim removed 2 bases at V and 5 bases at J, leaving 15 bases unmatched. This CDR3 has 17 residues. Germline CDR1 SGDLS, CDR2 YYNGEE. In nucleotides, the CDR3 is TGTGCCAGCAGCGTTTCTTTGGCGGGAGTAGGCCCGGAGACCCAGTACTTC. It translates to CASSVSLAGVGPETQYF.

The chain uses TRBV19 and TRBJ2-2, with 7 bases identical to TRBD2. This CDR3 has 16 amino acids. Germline loops: CDR1 LNHDA, CDR2 SQIVND (reference sequence). Losses at the gene ends were 3 bases for V and 3 bases for J; bases not matched to a gene: 7. The CDR3 sequence: CASSMGGKNDTGELFF. CDR3 bases: TGTGCCAGTAGTATGGGAGGGAAGAACGACACCGGGGAGCTGTTTTTT.

CDR3 protein: CASLGRARPDEQYF. The DNA of the CDR3 is TGTGCCAGCCTCGGAAGGGCCCGGCCGGACGAGCAGTACTTC. The chain carries TRBV2 and TRBJ2-7; D is ambiguous. The V end was cut by 8 bases, the J end by 5 bases, with 19 bases between. This CDR3 contains 14 residues. CDR1 is SNHLY and CDR2 is FYNNEI in the germline V gene.

The V gene is TRBV7-6, the J gene TRBJ2-5; D is possibly TRBD1 or TRBD2 (5 bases each). V shed 1 base and J shed 7 bases, with 16 bases lying between them. The CDR3 runs to 15 residues. Germline V gives CDR1 SGHVS, CDR2 FNYEAQ. The CDR3, as DNA: TGTGCCAGCAGCTTAGGGGGACGTCGGTGGGGGACCCAGTACTTC. Translated, it gives CASSLGGRRWGTQYF. Together with reference TRBV7-6 and TRBJ2-5, the CDR3 gives the full variable domain: GAGVSQSPRYKVTKRGQDVALRCDPISGHVSLYWYRQALGQGPEFLTYFNYEAQQDKSGLPNDRFSAERPEGSISTLTIQRTEQRDSAMYRCASSLGGRRWGTQYFGPGTRLLVL.

The gene calls are TRBV5-6 and TRBJ2-5; TRBD1 matches at 8 bases. Germline CDR1 SGHDT, CDR2 YYEEEE. After removal of 4 bases from V and 4 bases from J, the junction contained 3 bases not matched to a gene. CDR3 length: 13 residues. CDR3 DNA sequence: TGTGCCAGCAGCGGCACAGGGGGAGAGACCCAGTACTTC. This encodes CASSGTGGETQYF.

The V call is TRBV27, the J call TRBJ2-5; D tentatively reads TRBD1 or TRBD2 (5 bases each). Trimming shortened V by 5 bases and J by 5 bases, and 21 bases separated the two germline ends. Germline V gives CDR1 MNHEY, CDR2 SMNVEV (reference sequence). CDR3 length equals 16 residues. DNA of the CDR3: TGTGCCAGCAGTACCTCACCGGGACCAGGCCGGGAGACCCAGTACTTC. Protein product: CASSTSPGPGRETQYF.